A single sample is the source of the 24 T cell receptor beta chains below, sequenced in a study of T cell responses to AZD1222 COVID-19 vaccine. Sequenced by immunoSEQ multiplex PCR; TCRdb stores in-frame clones only, minus some. The sample holds about 160,000 clones, around 90% seen once. The starting material was peripheral blood, obtained on day 0 of AZD1222 vaccination. Receptors were obtained from an adult in good health.

The V call is TRBV5-1, the J call TRBJ2-2; no clear D gene. The V end was cut by 5 bases, the J end by 0 bases, with 11 bases between. The germline V gene encodes CDR1 SGHRS and CDR2 YFSETQ. The length of the CDR3 is 15 residues. In DNA form, the CDR3 reads TGCGCCAGCAGGCGGACGGCCGCGAACACCGGGGAGCTGTTTTTT. Its protein product is CASRRTAANTGELFF. Full variable domain (remainder filled in from reference TRBV5-1 and TRBJ2-2): KAGVTQTPRYLIKTRGQQVTLSCSPISGHRSVSWYQQTPGQGLQFLFEYFSETQRNKGNFPGRFSGRQFSNSRSEMNVSTLELGDSALYLCASRRTAANTGELFFGEGSRLTVL.

This chain connects TRBV11-3 to TRBJ2-5, with D possibly being TRBD1 or TRBD2 (5 bases each). This CDR3 is built from 16 residues. V was cut by 1 base and J by 7 bases, with 19 bases left in between. The germline V gene has CDR1 SGHNT and CDR2 YENEEA. The CDR3: CASSLAGQGRIGTQYF. The DNA of the CDR3 is TGTGCCAGCAGCTTAGCGGGGCAGGGACGGATAGGGACCCAGTACTTC.

The chain recombines TRBV18 with TRBJ2-3; the D gene is possibly TRBD1 (5 bases). The CDR3 loop spans 16 amino acids. Trimming left V 6 bases short and J 0 bases short, with 16 bases between. Looked up from germline, CDR1 is KGHSH and CDR2 is LQKENI. CDR3 in DNA: TGTGCCAGCTCTTACAAAGAAGGGGTTAGCACAGATACGCAGTATTTT. Encoded protein: CASSYKEGVSTDTQYF. Supplemented by reference TRBV18 and TRBJ2-3, the full variable domain reads NAGVMQNPRHLVRRRGQEARLRCSPMKGHSHVYWYRQLPEEGLKFMVYLQKENIIDESGMPKERFSAEFPKEGPSILRIQQVVRGDSAAYFCASSYKEGVSTDTQYFGPGTRLTVL.

V is TRBV5-6 and J is TRBJ1-1; a weak D match, TRBD1 (5 bases). In germline, CDR1 is SGHDT, CDR2 YYEEEE. The V gene lost 0 bases and the J gene lost 11 bases, with 11 bases spanning the gap. This CDR3 is built from 12 residues. Here the CDR3 DNA reads TGTGCCAGCAGCTTGGCGGGGCGGCGCGCTTTCTTT. Encoded protein: CASSLAGRRAFF.

The J gene is TRBJ2-7, the V gene TRBV6-5; 9 nucleotides line up with TRBD1. The V gene's germline CDR1 is MNHEY and CDR2 SVGAGI. CDR3 length: 14 amino acids. V shed 5 bases, J shed 7 bases, and the junction held 9 bases outside the gene matches. CDR3 DNA sequence: TGTGCCAGCAGTCCCGGGACAGGGTATCGGGAGCAGTACTTC. Translating it yields CASSPGTGYREQYF.

The chain employs TRBV5-8 and TRBJ1-5; tentative D call: TRBD1 (5 bases). The CDR3 spans 16 residues. Trimming took off 1 base at V and 4 bases at J, with 15 bases between the two ends. From germline, CDR1 is SGHTS and CDR2 YDEGEE. Here the CDR3 reads CASSLRRAGYNQPQHF. The CDR3 DNA reads as TGTGCCAGCAGCTTGCGACGGGCAGGGTATAATCAGCCCCAGCATTTT.

The chain uses TRBV5-1 and TRBJ1-3; D remains unclear. The CDR3 is made up of 15 amino acids. The germline V gene encodes CDR1 SGHRS and CDR2 YFSETQ. The V gene lost 0 bases and the J gene lost 0 bases, with 7 bases spanning the gap. The CDR3 reads CASSLDWDSGNTIYF. Written as DNA, the CDR3 is TGCGCCAGCAGCTTGGATTGGGACTCTGGAAACACCATATATTTT.

V gene TRBV19 combines with J gene TRBJ1-1; the D is unclear. Trimming pared 5 bases from V and 1 base from J, leaving 8 bases between. This CDR3 region has 13 residues. The germline V gene has CDR1 LNHDA and CDR2 SQIVND (reference sequence). DNA of the CDR3: TGTGCCAGTAGTCCCCGGGGGAACACTGAAGCTTTCTTT. Residues: CASSPRGNTEAFF.

The V gene is TRBV30, the J gene TRBJ2-5, with no clear D. The germline V and J ends were trimmed by 2 bases and 2 bases, with 21 bases remaining between them. The CDR3 loop spans 17 amino acids. Germline lookup yields CDR1 GTSNPN and CDR2 SVGIG (reference sequence). In DNA form, the CDR3 reads TGTGCCTGGAGTAGCCGTAAAATCTCGGTCTTTCAAGAGACCCAGTACTTC. Translation: CAWSSRKISVFQETQYF.

V gene TRBV6-5 combines with J gene TRBJ1-1; no definite D call. The CDR3 totals 13 residues. V lost 0 bases to trimming and J lost 4 bases, with 6 bases between them. Germline assignment: CDR1 MNHEY and CDR2 SVGAGI. The CDR3 DNA reads as TGTGCCAGCAGTTACTCGATTGGCACTGAAGCTTTCTTT. It codes for CASSYSIGTEAFF.

CDR3 region: CASSYSIGGAGNTIYF. The CDR3 DNA reads TGTGCCAGCAGTTACTCGATAGGAGGGGCTGGAAACACCATATATTTT. This rearrangement joins TRBV6-5 to TRBJ1-3; weak D call: TRBD1 (5 bases). V gave up 0 bases and J gave up 2 bases, with 11 bases separating them. Germline V gives CDR1 MNHEY, CDR2 SVGAGI. This CDR3 is 16 amino acids long.

The chain recombines TRBV5-6 with TRBJ1-2, with 8 bases aligning to TRBD1. Per germline, CDR1 SGHDT and CDR2 YYEEEE. The trim removed 2 bases at V and 8 bases at J, leaving 17 bases unmatched. The CDR3 totals 17 residues. The CDR3 DNA reads TGTGCCAGCAGCTTACAATTTTCCCTGACAGGGGTGAAAGGCTACACCTTC. Encoded protein: CASSLQFSLTGVKGYTF.

The CDR3 DNA sequence: TGTGCCAGCAGCGTATACGGCGCAGATACGCAGTATTTT. Protein: CASSVYGADTQYF. The chain couples TRBV9 to TRBJ2-3; D gene ambiguous. Per germline, CDR1 SGDLS and CDR2 YYNGEE. Trimming cost V 1 base and J 4 bases, with 7 bases left between them. There are 13 residues in the CDR3.

The chain recombines TRBV27 with TRBJ1-4; D unresolved. V was cut by 6 bases and J by 2 bases, with 10 bases left in between. The CDR3 consists of 14 residues. Germline assignment: CDR1 MNHEY and CDR2 SMNVEV (reference sequence). Here the CDR3 DNA reads TGTGCCAGCAGCCCCCGGGCTACTAATGAAAAACTGTTTTTT. This translates into CASSPRATNEKLFF.

This chain links TRBV6-5 with TRBJ2-7; no clear D gene. This CDR3 has 13 amino acids. Trimming pared 4 bases from V and 3 bases from J, leaving 10 bases between. Per germline, CDR1 MNHEY and CDR2 SVGAGI. The CDR3 sequence: CASSLPGFYEQYF. DNA of the CDR3: TGTGCCAGCAGTTTGCCAGGCTTCTACGAGCAGTACTTC.

This sequence joins TRBV11-2 and TRBJ1-1, with D maybe TRBD1 (6 bases). This CDR3 has 16 amino acids. From germline, CDR1 is SGHAT and CDR2 FQNNGV. V was shortened by 6 bases and J by 1 base, with 18 bases between the two germline ends. CDR3 nucleotides: TGTGCCAGCAGGGCCATCTGGGGAGGGGGGAACACTGAAGCTTTCTTT. It translates to CASRAIWGGGNTEAFF.

The rearrangement links TRBV5-4 to TRBJ1-6; possible D gene TRBD1, 6 bases. Germline V gene lookup returns CDR1 SGHNT and CDR2 YYREEE (reference sequence). The V and J ends lost 0 bases and 6 bases respectively, with 16 bases between them. The CDR3 is 17 amino acids. This CDR3 is CASSLVGGAPFNSPLHF. Written as DNA, the CDR3 is TGTGCCAGCAGCTTGGTTGGGGGGGCTCCCTTTAATTCACCCCTCCACTTT.

This clone has just one count. The chain couples TRBV15 to TRBJ1-5; no reliable D call. Germline CDR1 LNHNV, CDR2 YYDKDF (reference sequence). Trimming stripped 6 bases from V and 6 bases from J, with 15 bases between. The CDR3 loop spans 14 amino acids. This CDR3 reads CATRSGEGFQPQHF. In DNA form, the CDR3 reads TGTGCCACCAGATCTGGTGAGGGCTTTCAGCCCCAGCATTTT.

The DNA for the CDR3 is TGTGCCAGCAGCGTAGGATCGGGAGGGGCCTACGAGCAGTACTTC. It codes for CASSVGSGGAYEQYF. The chain employs TRBV9 and TRBJ2-7, with TRBD2 matching 8 bases. The germline CDR1 and CDR2 sequences are SGDLS and YYNGEE. The J segment lost 2 bases and the V segment lost 0 bases, leaving 4 bases of the junction unmatched. The CDR3 has 15 amino acids. The variable domain in full, completed from reference TRBV9 and TRBJ2-7, reads DSGVTQTPKHLITATGQRVTLRCSPRSGDLSVYWYQQSLDQGLQFLIQYYNGEERAKGNILERFSAQQFPDLHSELNLSSLELGDSALYFCASSVGSGGAYEQYFGPGTRLTVT.

The V and J genes are TRBV7-2 and TRBJ1-4; no definite D call. V was clipped by 6 bases and J by 1 base, with 15 bases between them. CDR1 and CDR2 from the germline V gene are SGHTA and FQGNSA. This CDR3 has 16 amino acids. Here the CDR3 DNA reads TGTGCCAGCAGTCCTAAGCGGAGCGGAACTAATGAAAAACTGTTTTTT. Translated: CASSPKRSGTNEKLFF.

The chain is built from TRBV9 and TRBJ2-4, with TRBD2 as a possible D gene (6 bases). CDR3 size: 16 residues. CDR1 is SGDLS and CDR2 is YYNGEE in the germline V gene. V was pared by 1 base and J by 5 bases, with 16 bases between. CDR3 in DNA: TGTGCCAGCAGCGTAATAGCTTCGGGGGAGCAAAACATTCAGTACTTC. Encoded protein: CASSVIASGEQNIQYF.

The rearrangement links TRBV9 to TRBJ1-1, with 9 bases identical to TRBD1. CDR3 size: 16 residues. The germline CDR1 and CDR2 sequences are SGDLS and YYNGEE. With 6 bases clipped from V and 1 base from J, the junction kept 10 bases outside the gene matches. CDR3 protein: CASTTGTGSWNTEAFF. As DNA, the CDR3 is TGTGCCAGCACGACCGGGACAGGGAGCTGGAACACTGAAGCTTTCTTT.

This chain uses TRBV7-2 with TRBJ1-5, with TRBD1 as a possible D gene (6 bases). The CDR3 length is 15 residues. Germline-derived CDR1 and CDR2 are SGHTA and FQGNSA. Trimming shortened V by 1 base and J by 3 bases, and 10 bases separated the two germline ends. The CDR3 region is CASSLGRGNNQPQHF. The DNA of the CDR3 is TGTGCCAGCAGCTTAGGCAGGGGCAACAATCAGCCCCAGCATTTT.

The gene calls are TRBV12-5 and TRBJ2-1; 9 bases are a match to TRBD2. The V and J ends lost 2 bases and 2 bases, in that order; junction bases with no gene match: 4. Germline CDR1 and CDR2: LGHNT and FRNRAP. The CDR3 consists of 16 residues. The CDR3 DNA is TGTGCTAGTGGTTTGACCACTAGCGGGCCCTACAATGAGCAGTTCTTC. Translated: CASGLTTSGPYNEQFF. The full variable domain, completed using reference TRBV12-5 and TRBJ2-1, is DARVTQTPRHKVTEMGQEVTMRCQPILGHNTVFWYRQTMMQGLELLAYFRNRAPLDDSGMPKDRFSAEMPDATLATLKIQPSEPRDSAVYFCASGLTTSGPYNEQFFGPGTRLTVL.